This TCR beta chain originates from a study of shared clonotypes between healthy human individuals. Assay: immunoSEQ multiplex PCR; the TCRdb copy retains only in-frame clones and omits some. The table records more than 550,000 clones, 55% to 75% of them present only once. This CDR3 comprises 12 residues. The V and J ends lost 4 bases and 6 bases respectively, with 7 bases between them. CDR1 is SGHAT and CDR2 is FQNNGV in the germline V gene. This clone was picked up a small number of times. The chain employs TRBV11-2 and TRBJ2-1; D gene unclear. The TCR sequence derives from a woman aged 25 to 45 in good health. Sequences were obtained from memory CD4+ T cells sorted from blood. Indicated subset: CD45RA-negative fraction. CDR3 sequence: CASSSDFNEQFF. CDR3 coding DNA: TGTGCCAGCAGCTCCGACTTCAATGAGCAGTTCTTC.